This T cell receptor (beta chain) was captured in a study of OX40 agonist ivuxolimab in advanced cancers. Background on the study: Cohort: approximately 79% men, mean age approximately 64, aged roughly 20 to 79.

As to this clone: The antigen is not known.

Here immunoSEQ multiplex PCR was the method, and the copy in TCRdb shows in-frame clones only, minus some. The sample shows tens of thousands of clones, over 80% of them seen only once. Whole-study findings and limits: Among the least clonally expanded were partial responders at 0.1-3.0 mg/kg. Clones of CD4+ and CD8+ blood T cells grew by week 6 at doses of 0.1 to 3.0 mg/kg.

CDR3 length: 16 amino acids. CDR1 and CDR2 from the germline V gene are SGHTA and FQGTGA. J gave up 7 bases and V 0 bases, and 11 bases lay outside the gene matches. The clonotype comes from an adult with an advanced solid tumor such as melanoma, head and neck, liver or kidney cancer. Sequencing was performed on CD4+ or CD8+ T cells sorted from blood, taken in a trial of the OX40 agonist ivuxolimab. The chain employs TRBV7-3 and TRBJ1-2; 7 nucleotides match TRBD1. The CDR3 is CASSLTARAAGGGYTF. The CDR3 DNA sequence: TGTGCCAGCAGCTTAACGGCCAGAGCAGCAGGGGGTGGCTACACCTTC.